A single T cell receptor (beta chain) is shown here with its context. The sample originates from a study of T-cell reconstitution after alpha-beta-depleted transplantation in children. It was with unique molecular identifiers that the TCRbeta library was prepared. MiXCR, run by TCRdb on the PCR reads, gives a single entry per CDR3 protein. The repertoire holds about half a million distinct CDR3 sequences, with under 15% as singletons. Trimming shortened V by 2 bases and J by 5 bases, and 15 bases separated the two germline ends. The CDR3 loop spans 15 amino acids. Germline V lookup: CDR1 SGHTA, CDR2 FQGTGA.

Sequencing was performed on PBMCs from the stem cell graft donor, taken from the stem cell graft. This receptor was identified in a human donor who donated a stem cell graft to a child with combined immunodeficiency. J is TRBJ2-5 and V is TRBV7-3, with a possible D match to TRBD2 (5 bases). This CDR3 reads CASSLGGLAMETQYF. The CDR3 coding sequence is TGTGCCAGCAGCTTAGGCGGACTGGCGATGGAGACCCAGTACTTC. The whole variable domain, filled in from reference TRBV7-3 and TRBJ2-5, reads GAGVSQTPSNKVTEKGKYVELRCDPISGHTALYWYRQSLGQGPEFLIYFQGTGAADDSGLPNDRFFAVRPEGSVSTLKIQRTERGDSAVYLCASSLGGLAMETQYFGPGTRLLVL.